Each of the 18 T cell receptor beta chains below was sequenced from the same sample in a study of early T cells in non-severe SARS-CoV-2 infection (dated by TCRdb to about 2021). The library was built by means of 5' RACE. Sequencing took place on a NextSeq 500. In-frame beta chains were kept once TCRdb had trimmed the public reads at Q25 with fastp and called clones with MiXCR. Rows are unified per CDR3 protein, each entry keeping the most common DNA and genes. Here the sample has about 70,000 distinct CDR3 sequences; 13% to 15% occur a single time. In total, the top ten clones hold around 3.6% of the sample. This sample comprised whole blood, obtained at baseline. These receptors were collected from an adult who was a healthcare worker with PCR-confirmed SARS-CoV-2 infection or an uninfected control (not recorded which).

This clonotype was seen only a few times. The genes are TRBV11-3 and TRBJ2-3; the D is unclear. Trimming cost V 3 bases and J 3 bases, with 13 bases left between them. The CDR3 has 15 residues. CDR1 and CDR2 from the germline V gene are SGHNT and YENEEA. Here the CDR3 DNA reads TGTGCCAGCAGCTTGGCCCACGGTCGGACAGATACGCAGTATTTT. Protein: CASSLAHGRTDTQYF.

This chain uses TRBV12-3 or TRBV12-4 with TRBJ2-3, with TRBD2 matching over 12 bases. V dropped 1 base and J dropped 4; count of bases not matched to a gene: 3. The CDR3 runs 16 residues. For the CDR3, the DNA is TGTGCCAGCAGTTTAGGCCGACTAGCGGGAGCAGATACGCAGTATTTT. Translated, it gives CASSLGRLAGADTQYF.

This clonotype was seen only a few times. V usage is TRBV29-1 and J usage is TRBJ2-3, with 9 bases identical to TRBD2. The CDR3 has 14 residues. Germline values: CDR1 SQVTM, CDR2 ANQGSEA. The trim removed 3 bases at V and 1 base at J, leaving 2 bases unmatched. CDR3 loop: CSVEGGRGTDTQYF. The CDR3, as DNA: TGCAGCGTTGAGGGCGGGAGGGGCACAGATACGCAGTATTTT.

This chain joins TRBV6-2 or TRBV6-3 and TRBJ2-1; D is ambiguous. Trimming shortened V by 2 bases and J by 9 bases, and 14 bases separated the two germline ends. Germline V gene sequence: CDR1 MNHEY, CDR2 SVGEGT. CDR3 size: 14 residues. Here the CDR3 reads CASSYRSLVGEQFF. The CDR3 DNA reads TGTGCCAGCAGTTACAGGAGCCTAGTGGGTGAGCAGTTCTTC.

This clonotype has only one observation. The V and J genes are TRBV27 and TRBJ2-1; possibly TRBD2 for D (5 bases). CDR1 and CDR2 from the germline V gene are MNHEY and SMNVEV (reference sequence). The V end lost 7 bases, the J end lost 1 base, and 17 bases lay between the germline ends. The CDR3 has 16 residues. The CDR3 loop is CASNPRSGASYNEQFF. The CDR3 DNA reads as TGTGCCAGCAATCCTCGGAGCGGAGCATCCTACAATGAGCAGTTCTTC.

This clonotype was found many times. The chain links TRBV20-1 to TRBJ1-6; no reliable D call. Trimming cost V 1 base and J 13 bases, with 11 bases left between them. This CDR3 spans 12 amino acids. CDR1 DFQATT and CDR2 SNEGSKA come from the germline V gene (reference sequence). CDR3 region: CSARVARRPLHF. CDR3 nucleotides: TGCAGTGCTAGAGTGGCTCGAAGGCCCCTCCACTTT.

By proportion, this clonotype is medium-sized. This CDR3 reads CASTPADGTEAFF. Written as DNA, the CDR3 is TGTGCCAGCACCCCTGCGGATGGCACTGAAGCTTTCTTT. V and J are TRBV11-2 and TRBJ1-1, with D unresolved. This CDR3 has 13 residues. CDR1 SGHAT and CDR2 FQNNGV come from the germline V gene. Trimming removed 7 bases at V and 4 bases at J, with 13 bases between.

In its sample, this clonotype was seen once. The J gene is TRBJ1-5, the V gene TRBV20-1; tentative D call: TRBD1 (5 bases). Deletions cut 8 bases from V and 0 bases from J, with 26 bases between. CDR3 length: 18 amino acids. Germline lookup yields CDR1 DFQATT and CDR2 SNEGSKA (reference sequence). The CDR3 bases are TGCAGTAGCCGGGACCTTAAGATGGGGGATTATAGCAATCAGCCCCAGCATTTT. It codes for CSSRDLKMGDYSNQPQHF.

The rearrangement uses TRBV27 and TRBJ2-3, with 10 bases fitting TRBD2. V dropped 3 bases and J dropped 4; count of bases not matched to a gene: 7. CDR3 length: 16 amino acids. Per the germline V gene, CDR1 is MNHEY and CDR2 is SMNVEV (reference sequence). CDR3 DNA sequence: TGTGCCAGCAGTTTGGGAGCGGGAGGGTTTTCAGATACGCAGTATTTT. Its translation is CASSLGAGGFSDTQYF.

The V call is TRBV12-3 or TRBV12-4, the J call TRBJ2-1; 14 bases fit TRBD2. Trimming took 5 bases from V and 10 from J; bases not matched to a gene: 4. The CDR3 has 14 residues. This CDR3 reads CASSPGLAGAEQFF. The CDR3 DNA reads TGTGCCAGCAGTCCGGGACTAGCGGGAGCCGAGCAGTTCTTC.

This clonotype was detected ten times or more. The chain couples TRBV28 to TRBJ2-7; the match to TRBD2 covers 7 bases. CDR1 is MDHEN and CDR2 is SYDVKM in the germline V gene. V dropped 5 bases and J dropped 3; count of bases not matched to a gene: 13. The length of the CDR3 is 16 residues. Here the CDR3 reads CASSPMTSSGLYEQYF. Here the CDR3 DNA reads TGTGCCAGCAGTCCAATGACTAGCAGTGGACTCTACGAGCAGTACTTC.

There are a few counts of this clonotype. The CDR3 coding sequence is TGTGCCAGCAGCCCCTCGGACAGGGGGCTTTATGGCTACACCTTC. It is translated as CASSPSDRGLYGYTF. V is TRBV3-1 and J is TRBJ1-2; 11 nucleotides match TRBD1. V shed 4 bases and J 5 bases; nucleotides not matched to a gene: 6. The length of the CDR3 is 15 residues. Per germline, CDR1 LGHDT and CDR2 YNNKEL (reference sequence).

This clonotype occurred many times. The rearrangement joins TRBV20-1 to TRBJ1-3; D gene unclear. The CDR3 is made up of 14 amino acids. V was cut by 5 bases and J by 0 bases, with 11 bases left in between. Germline loops: CDR1 DFQATT, CDR2 SNEGSKA (reference sequence). CDR3 region: CSAADRSSGNTIYF. DNA of the CDR3: TGCAGTGCTGCTGACCGGAGCTCTGGAAACACCATATATTTT.

J is TRBJ2-3 and V is TRBV29-1, with D uncertain. The germline gives CDR1 SQVTM, CDR2 ANQGSEA. The ends were cut back, 3 bases at V and 1 base at J, with 5 bases in the middle. CDR3 length: 12 amino acids. As DNA, the CDR3 is TGCAGCGTTGATGTCCGCACAGATACGCAGTATTTT. Translated: CSVDVRTDTQYF.

This clonotype was seen repeatedly, ten times or more. The rearrangement uses TRBV28 and TRBJ1-1; 7 bases are a match to TRBD1. With V trimmed by 6 bases and J by 4 bases, 11 bases remained unmatched. The CDR3 has 15 amino acids. CDR1 MDHEN and CDR2 SYDVKM come from the germline V gene. The CDR3 here is CASSLRQGQSTEAFF. DNA for the CDR3: TGTGCCAGCAGCCTAAGGCAGGGACAGAGCACTGAAGCTTTCTTT.

J is TRBJ2-5 and V is TRBV29-1; D unclear. CDR3 length: 12 amino acids. Germline assignment: CDR1 SQVTM and CDR2 ANQGSEA. Between the trimmed V and J ends, which lost 4 bases and 6 bases, there was a span of 12 bases. For the CDR3, the DNA is TGCAGCGTTGGACACGCTCATCAGACCCAGTACTTC. Protein product: CSVGHAHQTQYF. Full variable domain (remainder filled in from reference TRBV29-1 and TRBJ2-5): SAVISQKPSRDICQRGTSLTIQCQVDSQVTMMFWYRQQPGQSLTLIATANQGSEATYESGFVIDKFPISRPNLTFSTLTVSNMSPEDSSIYLCSVGHAHQTQYFGPGTRLLVL.

This clonotype was counted at least ten times. The J gene is TRBJ2-1, the V gene TRBV2; D gene unclear. The CDR3 loop spans 12 amino acids. V lost 4 bases to trimming and J lost 9 bases, with 10 bases between them. CDR1 and CDR2 from the germline V gene are SNHLY and FYNNEI. In DNA form, the CDR3 reads TGTGCCAGCAGTGCCCAGGAAGCTGAGCAGTTCTTC. This gives the protein CASSAQEAEQFF.

J is TRBJ2-1 and V is TRBV9; 12 bases fit TRBD2. The junction had 2 bases not matched to a gene; V was cut back by 0 bases and J by 7 bases. The CDR3 totals 15 residues. Germline assignment: CDR1 SGDLS and CDR2 YYNGEE. CDR3 sequence (DNA): TGTGCCAGCAGCGTAGAAGGACTAGCGGGAAATGAGCAGTTCTTC. It yields the protein CASSVEGLAGNEQFF.